This T cell receptor beta chain appears in the sequencing data of a study of blood T cell repertoires in COVID-19. Turning to the study itself: Whether acute or convalescent, the COVID-19 samples came from the United States, Italy and Spain. The cDNA or gDNA used as material had been derived from T cells, B-cell-depleted T cells, or PBMCs.

The authors' processing: From reference gene primer amplification, estimates of nucleated cell counts were derived. Generated by immunoSEQ multiplex PCR, the TCRdb table keeps only in-frame clones and is missing some. That table supplies the V and J calls and clone size; D and trimming were determined from the DNA. Of about 80,000 clones in the sample, 70% to 90% are singletons; the top ten hold about 7%. The sequenced sample was peripheral blood. This sequence originates from a woman aged 80 or over with acute or convalescent COVID-19.

The CDR3 loop is CASSMTRDEQYF. In DNA form, the CDR3 reads TGTGCCAGCAGTATGACTAGAGACGAGCAGTACTTC. The V and J genes are TRBV6-2 or TRBV6-3 and TRBJ2-7; perhaps TRBD2 as D (6 bases). The CDR3 is 12 residues long. V shed 5 bases and J shed 5 bases, with 10 bases lying between them. Germline V CDR1 and CDR2: MNHEY, SVGEGT.